This is a list of T cell receptor beta chains from one sample in a study of Graves' ophthalmopathy and Graves' hyperthyroidism. TCRdb re-analysed the multiplex PCR reads in MiXCR, keeping a single row per CDR3 protein. The sample comprises 200,000 to 250,000 distinct CDR3 sequences, roughly 29% of which are singletons, and about 9.1% rests with the top ten. Material for sequencing was peripheral blood. The origin of the receptors is a man in his fifties with Graves' ophthalmopathy. Both conserved end residues are part of each CDR3. The D gene is left open where the match is weak. The listing skips clone size in some rows; elsewhere it reads once, few, many or a size class.

NA	TRBJ1-1	many	TRBV19	TGTGCCACTGTGGACGGATTGAACACTGAAGCTTTCTTT	CATVDGLNTEAFF
NA	TRBJ2-7	many	TRBV7-2	TGTGCCAGCAGCCAACGGGCGTCGTACGAGCAGTACTTC	CASSQRASYEQYF
NA	TRBJ1-5	NA	TRBV27	TGTGCCAGCAGTCCCTTCTCTTATAGCAATCAGCCCCAGCATTTT	CASSPFSYSNQPQHF
TRBD2	TRBJ2-3	many	TRBV6-4	TGTGCCAGCAGTGATGTAGCGGGAGAGGGAAATACGCAGTATTTT	CASSDVAGEGNTQYF
TRBD2	TRBJ2-7	many	TRBV7-6	TGTGCCAGCAGCTTAGTGGGCGGGAGCTCGGAGGAGCAGTACTTC	CASSLVGGSSEEQYF
NA	TRBJ1-5	NA	TRBV20-1	TGCAGTGCTAGAGGAGGGGTCCCCAATCAGCCCCAGCATTTT	CSARGGVPNQPQHF
TRBD2	TRBJ2-7	many	TRBV7-9	TGTGCCAGCAGCTTACAGGCGACTAGCGACTCCTACGAGCAGTACTTC	CASSLQATSDSYEQYF
TRBD2	TRBJ2-7	NA	TRBV7-2	TGTGCCAGCAGCGTCCAGCGGGACGGCTACGAGCAGTACTTC	CASSVQRDGYEQYF
NA	TRBJ2-5	many	TRBV24-1	TGTGCCACCAGTGATTTTGAGACCCAGTACTTC	CATSDFETQYF
TRBD2	TRBJ2-7	NA	TRBV12-3/TRBV12-4	TGTGCCAGCAGTTCCCGCGGCCGGGGGGGCTACGAGCAGTACTTC	CASSSRGRGGYEQYF
NA	TRBJ2-7	many	TRBV20-1	TGCAGTGCGTACGCTCCCGGGGCAGGCTCCTACGAGCAGTACTTC	CSAYAPGAGSYEQYF
TRBD1	TRBJ1-1	NA	TRBV5-1	TGCGCTAGCAGCTCACGGACAGGGCCGAACACTGAAGCTTTCTTT	CASSSRTGPNTEAFF
NA	TRBJ2-5	many	TRBV7-9	TGTGCCAGCAGCTTAGTGGCGGGGTCGGAGACCCAGTACTTC	CASSLVAGSETQYF
TRBD2	TRBJ2-7	many	TRBV12-3/TRBV12-4	TGTGCCAGCAGTTTAAGGCTAGCGGGCCCCTCCTACGAGCAGTACTTC	CASSLRLAGPSYEQYF
NA	TRBJ2-5	NA	TRBV7-2	TGTGCCAGCAGGTTTAGCATGGCGTACCAAGAGACCCAGTACTTC	CASRFSMAYQETQYF
NA	TRBJ1-5	many	TRBV6-1	TGTGCCAGCAGTGAAGCTGGGGTTCAGCCCCAGCATTTT	CASSEAGVQPQHF
NA	TRBJ1-5	many	TRBV10-1	TGCGCCAGCATTCGGGAAGGGCGAGGCAATCAGCCCCAGCATTTT	CASIREGRGNQPQHF
NA	TRBJ1-5	many	TRBV2	TGTGCCAGCAGTGGCGGAGAAAATCAGCCCCAGCATTTT	CASSGGENQPQHF
NA	TRBJ2-5	few	TRBV20-1	TGCAGTGCCCCCCCGGCGGGCGGAGGGGAGACCCAGTACTTC	CSAPPAGGGETQYF
TRBD1	TRBJ2-7	NA	TRBV6-1	TGTGCCAGCAGCCTAACCGGGACAGGGCTCTACGAGCAGTACTTC	CASSLTGTGLYEQYF
NA	TRBJ1-5	once	TRBV6-1	TGTGCCAGCAGTGAATATGGGGGATATAGCAATCAGCCCCAGCATTTT	CASSEYGGYSNQPQHF
NA	TRBJ1-1	NA	TRBV13	TGTGCCAGCAGCTTCTACAGGGCCACTGAAGCTTTCTTT	CASSFYRATEAFF
TRBD1	TRBJ1-3	NA	TRBV6-1	TGTGCCAGCACCCTGACAGGGGCTGGAAACACCATATATTTT	CASTLTGAGNTIYF
NA	TRBJ1-6	few	TRBV28	TGTGCCAGCAGTACCTTAAGGGACGCTTATAATTCACCCCTCCACTTT	CASSTLRDAYNSPLHF
NA	TRBJ2-7	NA	TRBV27	TGTGCCAGCAGTTTATCGGGATTAGGTCCCTACGAGCAGTACTTC	CASSLSGLGPYEQYF
NA	TRBJ1-5	NA	TRBV7-2	TGTGCCAGCCGCTTGACCGAGGGGCAGCCCCAGCATTTT	CASRLTEGQPQHF
TRBD1	TRBJ2-5	many	TRBV27	TGTGCCAGCAGTCAGGGAACAGGGGGTTCCCTTTACCAAGAGACCCAGTACTTC	CASSQGTGGSLYQETQYF
NA	TRBJ2-7	many	TRBV19	TGTGCCAGTAGTATGGGGGAACAGGGTGACTTCTCCTACGAGCAGTACTTC	CASSMGEQGDFSYEQYF
TRBD1	TRBJ2-5	NA	TRBV7-7	TGTGCTAGCAGCTTAGGGGGCAGCCCCCAAGAGACCCAGTACTTC	CASSLGGSPQETQYF
TRBD1	TRBJ2-2	NA	TRBV7-8	TGTGCCAGCAGCCCTTGGACAGGGGGTTCAACCGGGGAGCTGTTTTTT	CASSPWTGGSTGELFF
NA	TRBJ1-1	many	TRBV28	TGTGCCAGCAGTCCCCCGGGGAGGATGAACACTGAAGCTTTCTTT	CASSPPGRMNTEAFF
TRBD1	TRBJ1-1	many	TRBV29-1	TGCAGCGCGGGGACAGAGGGGACTGAAGCTTTCTTT	CSAGTEGTEAFF
NA	TRBJ1-5	many	TRBV7-2	TGTGCCAGCAGCACCCGCCTGGGGGGGGATCAGCCCCAGCATTTT	CASSTRLGGDQPQHF
NA	TRBJ1-2	NA	TRBV12-3/TRBV12-4	TGTGCCAGCAGTTTTAACCCTAACTATGGCTACACCTTC	CASSFNPNYGYTF
NA	TRBJ1-1	few	TRBV6-1	TGTGCCAGCAGTGACCGGCGGGAGGCTTTCTTT	CASSDRREAFF
TRBD1	TRBJ1-6	NA	TRBV7-8	TGTGCCAGCAGCTTAAACAGGGGTAATTCACCCCTCCACTTT	CASSLNRGNSPLHF
NA	TRBJ2-7	NA	TRBV28	TGTGCCAGCTGGACCCTCTCTGGCGAGCAGTACTTC	CASWTLSGEQYF
NA	TRBJ1-1	many	TRBV28	TGTGCCAGCAGTTCGGCGGGACACAGCAACACTGAAGCTTTCTTT	CASSSAGHSNTEAFF
TRBD2	TRBJ2-5	NA	TRBV27	TGTGCCAGCAGTTCGGGTTGGGAGGGAGAGACCCAGTACTTC	CASSSGWEGETQYF
NA	TRBJ1-1	NA	TRBV12-3/TRBV12-4	TGTGCCAGCAGCCAATCACAGGTGACTGAAGCTTTCTTT	CASSQSQVTEAFF
TRBD2	TRBJ2-7	NA	TRBV6-2/TRBV6-3	TGTGCCAGCAGGCCGCCGGGACTAACCTACGAGCAGTACTTC	CASRPPGLTYEQYF